This T cell receptor (beta chain) was documented in a study of PD-L1 blockade in urothelial cancer. Study details: Patients went on atezolizumab in about 2014, receiving 1,200 mg intravenously every 3 weeks. About 90% of the roughly 30 patients were men who had bladder-origin urothelial cancer. Of prior chemotherapy regimens, patients had received between 0 and 3.

Germline V CDR1 and CDR2: SGHRS, YFSETQ. The CDR3 loop spans 16 amino acids. V dropped 6 bases and J dropped 0; count of bases not matched to a gene: 10. Documented time point: peripheral blood 6 weeks after treatment start. Sequencing was performed with immunoSEQ multiplex PCR; in TCRdb, only in-frame clones are kept and a portion is missing. Among around 50,000 clones listed, over 75% were seen once. The chain has TRBV5-1 and TRBJ2-3, with TRBD1 matching over 7 bases. This sample comprised PBMCs, obtained around atezolizumab (anti-PD-L1) treatment. The receptor comes from a man in his fifties or sixties with urothelial cancer. Here the CDR3 reads CASNKDRPTSTDTQYF. In DNA, the CDR3 is TGCGCCAGCAACAAGGACAGGCCCACTAGCACAGATACGCAGTATTTT.